A selection of T cell receptor beta chains follows, all from one sample in a study of T cell repertoires in cytomegalovirus infection. Each CDR3 protein gets one entry after TCRdb re-called the reads with MiXCR. The profile shows approximately 500,000 distinct CDR3 sequences, 16% of them singletons. Sequencing was carried out using CD8+ T cells from PBMCs. Receptors were obtained from a human donor in good health (CMV status not recorded). Some clones in this sample may be carry-over from other donors' samples. The CDR3 runs from the conserved cysteine through the conserved F or W. D genes are given only for firm matches. The listing skips clone size in some rows; elsewhere it reads once, few, many or a size class.

j_call,d_call,clone_size,v_call,cdr3_nt,cdr3_aa
TRBJ2-2,TRBD1,many,TRBV7-9,TGTGCCAGCAGCTTAGCACAGGGGAAGCCCGGGGAGCTGTTTTTT,CASSLAQGKPGELFF
TRBJ1-2,-,many,TRBV5-1,TGCGCCAGCAGCCCCCCTAGGGACGCGGGAGGCTACACCTTC,CASSPPRDAGGYTF
TRBJ2-1,TRBD1,-,TRBV3-1,TGTGCCAGCAGCCCGTTAACAGGGGATGAGCAGTTCTTC,CASSPLTGDEQFF
TRBJ2-5,TRBD1,many,TRBV28,TGTGCCAGCAGTTTGGGACAGAATATTAGGGAGACCCAGTACTTC,CASSLGQNIRETQYF
TRBJ1-5,TRBD1,-,TRBV27,TGTGCCAGCAGTGATGGACAGGGGGCCACTCAGCCCCAGCATTTT,CASSDGQGATQPQHF
TRBJ2-1,-,many,TRBV19,TGTGCCAGTAGTATAGCCCCAAATGAGCAGTTCTTC,CASSIAPNEQFF
TRBJ2-1,-,many,TRBV12-3/TRBV12-4,TGTGCCAGCAGTTTGGACCCCAACAATGAGCAGTTCTTC,CASSLDPNNEQFF
TRBJ2-7,-,-,TRBV7-9,TGTGCCAGCAGCTTAGCAGACAAGGGGTACGAGCAGTACTTC,CASSLADKGYEQYF
TRBJ2-1,TRBD2,-,TRBV29-1,TGCAGCGTTGAAGGGGCTCCTAGCGGGAGTTACAATGAGCAGTTCTTC,CSVEGAPSGSYNEQFF
TRBJ1-4,-,-,TRBV7-6,TGTGCAAGCAGCCCCCCGAGGGGCGGAACGAATGAAAAAATGTTTTTT,CASSPPRGGTNEKMFF
TRBJ1-6,-,few,TRBV19,TGTGCCAGTAGTATTTTGAACAGGGACGGCTCACCCCTCCACTTT,CASSILNRDGSPLHF
TRBJ1-1,TRBD1,many,TRBV7-9,TGTGCCAGCAGCCAGGGGGGGGTCGCTGAAGCTTTCTTT,CASSQGGVAEAFF
TRBJ2-1,-,many,TRBV19,TGTGCCAGTAGTCCCTACTCCGGGACGGACATTTACAATGAGCAGTTCTTC,CASSPYSGTDIYNEQFF
TRBJ2-1,TRBD2,-,TRBV14,TGTGCCAGCAGCCAAGCTCGACTAGCGGGGGCCTTGCACAATGAGCAGTTCTTC,CASSQARLAGALHNEQFF
TRBJ2-7,TRBD1,-,TRBV10-3,TGTGACATCAGCAGGACAGGGGAAGAGCAGTACTTC,CDISRTGEEQYF
TRBJ1-1,TRBD1,many,TRBV7-6,TGTGCCAGCAGCTTAACCGGGACAGGGGATTTGAACACTGAAGCTTTCTTT,CASSLTGTGDLNTEAFF
TRBJ2-5,-,-,TRBV10-2,TGCGCCAGCACGGAAGGCTGGGAGACCCAGTACTTC,CASTEGWETQYF
TRBJ2-7,TRBD1,few,TRBV28,TGTGCCAGCAGTTTAATCCAGGGGGCCTACGAGCAGTACTTC,CASSLIQGAYEQYF
TRBJ2-7,TRBD2,many,TRBV7-6,TGTGCCAGCAGCTTTCGACTAGCGGGAGGGCCGGATTACGAGCAGTACTTC,CASSFRLAGGPDYEQYF
TRBJ2-1,-,-,TRBV11-2,TGTGCCAGCACCCTCGGGGAGGTTGAGCAGTTCTTC,CASTLGEVEQFF
TRBJ1-5,-,-,TRBV19,TGTGCCAGTAATCAGGGCCGCTATAGCAATCAGCCCCAGCATTTT,CASNQGRYSNQPQHF
TRBJ2-7,-,few,TRBV11-2,TGTGCCAGCAGCAGTGGCCGTCCAATTTACGAGCAGTACTTC,CASSSGRPIYEQYF
TRBJ1-5,TRBD1,-,TRBV6-5,TGTGCCAGCAGTTACTCCCGGGACAGGGAGAATCAGCCCCAGCATTTT,CASSYSRDRENQPQHF
TRBJ2-5,-,many,TRBV6-5,TGTGCCAGCAGTTACCTCGGCAGGGGTATACAGACCCAGTACTTC,CASSYLGRGIQTQYF
TRBJ2-2,-,few,TRBV9,TGTGCCAGCAGCGTAGAACGGGGTATGACGACCGGGGAGCTGTTTTTT,CASSVERGMTTGELFF
TRBJ2-7,-,many,TRBV4-2,TGTGCCAGCAGCCGGACAGTTGCCCACGAGCAGTACTTC,CASSRTVAHEQYF
TRBJ2-2,-,few,TRBV29-1,TGCAGCGTTGAAGGGGGGGAGAACACCGGGGAGCTGTTTTTT,CSVEGGENTGELFF
TRBJ1-3,-,many,TRBV7-9,TGTGCCAGCAGCAGATTCGAAACCCAAGGAAACACCATATATTTT,CASSRFETQGNTIYF
TRBJ2-1,-,many,TRBV7-3,TGTGCCAGCAGCCCAGGAGGGGGAGACCCCTACAATGAGCAGTTCTTC,CASSPGGGDPYNEQFF
TRBJ2-5,-,-,TRBV27,TGTGCCAGCAGTTTCGGACAGACTCAAGAGACCCAGTACTTC,CASSFGQTQETQYF
TRBJ1-1,-,-,TRBV6-5,TGTGCCAGCAGTTACCCCTTAAGCGCTTTCTTT,CASSYPLSAFF
TRBJ1-4,-,few,TRBV12-3/TRBV12-4,TGTGCCAGCAGTTTAGAGAGCCCCCCTAGGGAAAAACTGTTTTTT,CASSLESPPREKLFF
TRBJ2-1,TRBD2,-,TRBV25-1,TGTGCCAGCAGTGACCCGCCCCCGGGACGGGGGGTCGAGAATGAGCAGTTCTTC,CASSDPPPGRGVENEQFF
TRBJ1-2,TRBD1,few,TRBV30,TGTGCCTGGATGGAGGGACAGAACTATGGCTACACCTTC,CAWMEGQNYGYTF
TRBJ2-7,-,many,TRBV12-3/TRBV12-4,TGTGCCAGCAGTTTCGGTACCTACCCCTCCTACGAGCAGTACTTC,CASSFGTYPSYEQYF
TRBJ2-1,TRBD2,-,TRBV20-1,TGCAGTGCTAGTGACGAGGGAGGGCCCTACAATGAGCAGTTCTTC,CSASDEGGPYNEQFF
TRBJ2-7,-,-,TRBV7-3,TGTGCCAGCAGCTCCTTTACTCCCCACGAGCAGTACTTC,CASSSFTPHEQYF
TRBJ1-2,TRBD1,-,TRBV28,TGTGCCAGCATTAAAGGACAGGATACTAACTATGGCTACACCTTC,CASIKGQDTNYGYTF
TRBJ1-1,-,many,TRBV7-6,TGTGCCAGCAGCTTAGTAAGGTCAGAGACTGAAGCTTTCTTT,CASSLVRSETEAFF
TRBJ2-7,-,-,TRBV27,TGTGCCAGCAGTTTAAGCAGGGGCGGATATTACGAGCAGTACTTC,CASSLSRGGYYEQYF
TRBJ2-3,-,many,TRBV7-3,TGTGCCAGCAGTACCCGTGGGGGGTCCACAGATACGCAGTATTTT,CASSTRGGSTDTQYF
TRBJ1-2,-,-,TRBV5-5,TGTGCCAGCAGATTAGACAGCCGCTATGGCTACACCTTC,CASRLDSRYGYTF
TRBJ2-4,TRBD1,-,TRBV13,TGTGCCAGCAGCCCCACAGGGGGCAGGTCAAAAAACATTCAGTACTTC,CASSPTGGRSKNIQYF
TRBJ2-5,-,few,TRBV27,TGTGCCAGCAGTCTAGTGCCTAAACGCCAAGAGACCCAGTACTTC,CASSLVPKRQETQYF
TRBJ2-1,-,many,TRBV12-3/TRBV12-4,TGTGCCAGCAGTCAAACGCGCGGGACTGCCGCCAACGCCTACAATGAGCAGTTCTTC,CASSQTRGTAANAYNEQFF
TRBJ2-1,-,-,TRBV27,TGTGCCAGCAGCCATTATGGGGTTAACCATGAGCAGTTCTTC,CASSHYGVNHEQFF
TRBJ2-7,-,few,TRBV27,TGTGCCAGCAGTTTGGGGGACTCCTCCCACGAGCAGTACTTC,CASSLGDSSHEQYF
TRBJ2-1,TRBD2,many,TRBV6-6,TGTGCCAGCAGAGGGACTAGCGGGCCCTCCTACAATGAGCAGTTCTTC,CASRGTSGPSYNEQFF
TRBJ1-4,-,many,TRBV11-2,TGTGCCAGCAGCTTAGAACTCGTCCCGGGGACGAGGGAAAAACTGTTTTTT,CASSLELVPGTREKLFF
TRBJ2-5,-,-,TRBV5-6,TGTGCCAGCAGCTTTGGGGGGTTAGGAGAGACCCAGTACTTC,CASSFGGLGETQYF
TRBJ1-1,-,many,TRBV6-1,TGTGCCAGCAGTGACAGGGGAGGAGGGAACACTGAAGCTTTCTTT,CASSDRGGGNTEAFF
TRBJ2-5,TRBD1,many,TRBV6-2/TRBV6-3,TGTGCCAGCAGTTACTCGGGACAGCAAAAAGAGACCCAGTACTTC,CASSYSGQQKETQYF
TRBJ2-3,TRBD2,many,TRBV11-2,TGTGCCAGCAGCTTAGTACTAGCGGGGGGGAGCACAGATACGCAGTATTTT,CASSLVLAGGSTDTQYF
TRBJ1-6,-,few,TRBV5-4,TGTGCCAGCAGCTTGGAGGGGGATATGGGAAATTCACCCCTCCACTTT,CASSLEGDMGNSPLHF